A single sample gave rise to the 26 T cell receptor beta chains below, sequenced in a study of early T cells in non-severe SARS-CoV-2 infection. TCRdb recomputed calls from the 5' RACE reads with MiXCR, one row per CDR3 protein. This table has about 48,000 distinct CDR3 sequences, more than 5.5% appearing once. Sequencing used whole blood, obtained at baseline. These receptors were collected from an adult who was a healthcare worker with PCR-confirmed SARS-CoV-2 infection or an uninfected control (not recorded which).

This clonotype occurred many times. The chain links TRBV5-8 to TRBJ2-2, with D perhaps TRBD2 (7 bases). This CDR3 region has 15 residues. The V end was cut by 4 bases, the J end by 2 bases, with 12 bases between. The V gene's germline CDR1 is SGHTS and CDR2 YDEGEE. The CDR3 loop is CASSPGGVNTGELFF. The CDR3 nucleotides read TGTGCCAGCAGCCCGGGGGGCGTTAACACCGGGGAGCTGTTTTTT.

This chain links TRBV28 with TRBJ2-7, with 9 bases fitting TRBD2. V shed 7 bases and J 0 bases; nucleotides not matched to a gene: 4. This CDR3 region has 14 residues. The V gene's germline CDR1 is MDHEN and CDR2 SYDVKM. Written as DNA, the CDR3 is TGTGCCAGCAACCCTAGCGGGGCCTCCTACGAGCAGTACTTC. It is translated as CASNPSGASYEQYF.

The chain couples TRBV10-2 to TRBJ2-1, with no clear D. Germline CDR1 WSHSY, CDR2 SAAADI. CDR3 length equals 13 residues. The V end was cut by 3 bases, the J end by 4 bases, with 7 bases between. The CDR3: CASSEKSYNEQFF. In nucleotides, the CDR3 is TGCGCCAGCAGTGAAAAGTCATACAATGAGCAGTTCTTC.

This clonotype was picked up a small number of times. One end of the junction fails to match germline, which may point to a read error. J is TRBJ1-3 and V is TRBV10-3; D ambiguous. Germline V CDR1 and CDR2: ENHRY, SYGVKD. The CDR3 totals 14 residues. The CDR3 sequence is CAISESSVGKTIYF. The CDR3 region has the DNA TGTGCCATCAGTGAGTCGAGTGTTGGAAAAACCATATATTTT.

This clonotype occurred a few times. The CDR3 is CSGSTGGNSPLHF. The DNA for the CDR3 is TGCAGCGGATCGACAGGGGGGAATTCACCCCTCCACTTT. This chain links TRBV29-1 with TRBJ1-6, with TRBD1 matching 9 bases. With V trimmed by 7 bases and J by 7 bases, 5 bases remained unmatched. This CDR3 has 13 amino acids. Germline CDR1 reads SQVTM; CDR2 reads ANQGSEA.

The table lists this clonotype with a few counts. This chain links TRBV7-9 with TRBJ2-3; 8 nucleotides agree with TRBD2. The CDR3 totals 19 residues. The V gene end was trimmed by 1 base and the J gene end by 4 bases; junction bases not matched to a gene: 16. CDR1 SEHNR and CDR2 FQNEAQ come from the germline V gene (reference sequence). CDR3 coding DNA: TGTGCCAGCAGCTTAGTTTGGTTTCTAGCGGGTCGAGGAGCAGATACGCAGTATTTT. This codes for CASSLVWFLAGRGADTQYF.

This clonotype was recorded at least ten times. The V and J genes are TRBV27 and TRBJ2-2; possibly TRBD1 or TRBD2 for D (5 bases each). Germline V gene sequence: CDR1 MNHEY, CDR2 SMNVEV (reference sequence). The ends were cut back, 5 bases at V and 3 bases at J, with 16 bases in the middle. This CDR3 region has 16 residues. CDR3 coding DNA: TGTGCCAGCAGTCCCGGGACCCGGCGAGACACCGGGGAGCTGTTTTTT. Translating gives CASSPGTRRDTGELFF.

There are many counts of this clonotype. This chain connects TRBV19 to TRBJ2-7; weak D call: TRBD1 (6 bases). The ends were cut back, 8 bases at V and 4 bases at J, with 12 bases in the middle. The CDR3 runs 12 residues. CDR1 and CDR2 (germline): LNHDA, SQIVND (reference sequence). DNA of the CDR3: TGTGCCAGTGGCAGGGGAGATTACGAGCAGTACTTC. Translated: CASGRGDYEQYF.

This clonotype has ten or more counts. J is TRBJ2-1 and V is TRBV4-3; D unclear. CDR3 length equals 15 residues. V was shortened by 0 bases and J by 2 bases, with 8 bases between the two germline ends. From germline, CDR1 is LGHNA and CDR2 YSLEER. CDR3 in amino acids: CASSQDWGTYNEQFF. DNA of the CDR3: TGCGCCAGCAGCCAAGATTGGGGTACCTACAATGAGCAGTTCTTC.

CDR3 sequence: CSARGRAGGPQYF. CDR3 DNA: TGCAGTGCTAGAGGAAGAGCGGGAGGACCCCAGTACTTC. The rearrangement uses TRBV20-1 and TRBJ2-5; TRBD2 agrees at 9 bases. The germline V gene encodes CDR1 DFQATT and CDR2 SNEGSKA (reference sequence). The CDR3 is made up of 13 amino acids. Trimming removed 1 base from V and 9 bases from J; junction bases left unmatched: 6.

This clonotype was picked up a small number of times. The rearrangement joins TRBV5-1 to TRBJ1-3; 8 bases are shared with TRBD1. Germline-derived CDR1 and CDR2 are SGHRS and YFSETQ. CDR3 length: 16 amino acids. The V segment lost 3 bases and the J segment 2 bases; nucleotides outside the gene matches: 7. CDR3 DNA sequence: TGCGCCAGCAGCTGGACGACAGGGGAAACTGGAAACACCATATATTTT. As protein: CASSWTTGETGNTIYF.

This chain's CDR3 is CASSVNSWAQETQYF. CDR3 coding DNA: TGTGCCAGCAGCGTAAACTCTTGGGCCCAAGAGACCCAGTACTTC. The gene calls are TRBV9 and TRBJ2-5; no clear D gene. V was shortened by 1 base and J by 1 base, with 11 bases between the two germline ends. This CDR3 region has 15 residues. CDR1 and CDR2 (germline): SGDLS, YYNGEE. Full variable domain (rest looked up from reference TRBV9 and TRBJ2-5): DSGVTQTPKHLITATGQRVTLRCSPRSGDLSVYWYQQSLDQGLQFLIQYYNGEERAKGNILERFSAQQFPDLHSELNLSSLELGDSALYFCASSVNSWAQETQYFGPGTRLLVL.

The chain uses TRBV6-1 and TRBJ2-1; 7 bases fit TRBD1. Unmatched junction bases numbered 12, after V lost 5 bases and J lost 5 bases. Germline V gene data show CDR1 as MNHNS and CDR2 as SASEGT. The CDR3 consists of 16 residues. The CDR3 loop is CASSLRTGQANNEQFF. CDR3 sequence (DNA): TGTGCCAGCAGTCTACGGACAGGCCAAGCTAACAATGAGCAGTTCTTC.

This chain joins TRBV7-2 and TRBJ1-4, with D perhaps matching TRBD1 (5 bases). V lost 5 bases and J lost 8, with 18 bases in between. This CDR3 comprises 15 residues. The germline gives CDR1 SGHTA, CDR2 FQGNSA. The CDR3 loop reads CASSPYRQSGEKLFF. CDR3 DNA: TGTGCCAGCAGCCCCTATCGACAGAGTGGCGAAAAACTGTTTTTT.

V gene TRBV6-5 combines with J gene TRBJ2-7; 7 nucleotides align to TRBD1. The CDR3 is 13 amino acids. CDR1 MNHEY and CDR2 SVGAGI come from the germline V gene. The V segment lost 5 bases and the J segment 4 bases; nucleotides outside the gene matches: 5. CDR3 bases: TGTGCCAGCAGTCGGACGACAGGGTACGAGCAGTACTTC. It translates to CASSRTTGYEQYF.

There are a few counts of this clonotype. The chain joins TRBV12-3 or TRBV12-4 to TRBJ2-2; D is possibly TRBD2 (5 bases). The CDR3 is 16 residues long. V was trimmed by 4 bases and J by 3 bases, leaving 15 bases between them. CDR3 residues: CASSSIREGYTGELFF. The DNA for the CDR3 is TGTGCCAGCAGTTCTATCCGTGAGGGCTACACCGGGGAGCTGTTTTTT.

CDR3 bases: TGTGCCAGCAGCTTGGTTGGAGTCCAAGAGACCCAGTACTTC. This gives the protein CASSLVGVQETQYF. The V and J genes are TRBV5-4 and TRBJ2-5; D is undetermined. Germline V lookup: CDR1 SGHNT, CDR2 YYREEE (reference sequence). The CDR3 is 14 amino acids. The V end was cut by 0 bases, the J end by 1 base, with 7 bases between.

This chain joins TRBV5-4 and TRBJ2-3; TRBD2 aligns across 7 bases. The CDR3 has 15 residues. The junction had 5 bases not matched to a gene; V was cut back by 1 base and J by 3 bases. Germline values: CDR1 SGHNT, CDR2 YYREEE (reference sequence). In DNA, the CDR3 is TGTGCCAGCAGCTTGTCCGGACTAGGGACAGATACGCAGTATTTT. Its protein product is CASSLSGLGTDTQYF.

Many counts were recorded for this clonotype. The chain uses TRBV6-4 and TRBJ1-2, with 7 bases matching TRBD1. CDR1 and CDR2 (germline): MRHNA, SNTAGT. The CDR3 contains 15 residues. V shed 6 bases, J shed 2 bases, and the junction held 9 bases outside the gene matches. DNA of the CDR3: TGTGCCAGCAGAACGGGACAGTGGCTGAACTATGGCTACACCTTC. The encoded protein is CASRTGQWLNYGYTF.

This chain joins TRBV27 and TRBJ1-5; TRBD1 might be the D (5 bases). Trimming left V 0 bases short and J 4 bases short, with 10 bases between. The CDR3 has 15 residues. Germline V gene lookup returns CDR1 MNHEY and CDR2 SMNVEV (reference sequence). This CDR3 is CASSLSSAGNQPQHF. CDR3 bases: TGTGCCAGCAGTTTATCGTCAGCAGGGAATCAGCCCCAGCATTTT.

This clonotype turned up a few times. This rearrangement joins TRBV27 to TRBJ1-5; D gene ambiguous. Germline V gene sequence: CDR1 MNHEY, CDR2 SMNVEV (reference sequence). The V end was cut by 5 bases, the J end by 0 bases, with 5 bases between. The CDR3 sequence is 13 residues long. CDR3 loop: CASSRYSNQPQHF. Here the CDR3 DNA reads TGTGCCAGCAGTCGGTATAGCAATCAGCCCCAGCATTTT.

This clonotype was counted only a few times. The rearrangement uses TRBV19 and TRBJ2-2; the D gene is possibly TRBD1 (6 bases). Per the germline V gene, CDR1 is LNHDA and CDR2 is SQIVND (reference sequence). CDR3 length: 12 amino acids. Trimming took off 5 bases at V and 7 bases at J, with 8 bases between the two ends. CDR3 coding DNA: TGTGCCAGTAGTCGGACAGTCGGGGAGCTGTTTTTT. This sequence encodes CASSRTVGELFF.

The rearrangement joins TRBV20-1 to TRBJ2-3; 10 bases are shared with TRBD1. This CDR3 is built from 13 residues. The ends lost 6 bases at V and 6 bases at J; junction bases unmatched: 6. Per the germline V gene, CDR1 is DFQATT and CDR2 is SNEGSKA (reference sequence). Here the CDR3 reads CSAQDRGADTQYF. The DNA for the CDR3 is TGCAGTGCACAGGACAGGGGGGCCGATACGCAGTATTTT.

This clonotype was observed a few times. The chain combines TRBV12-3 or TRBV12-4 with TRBJ1-1; D possibly corresponds to TRBD1 (6 bases). The CDR3 has 14 residues. The V end lost 2 bases, the J end lost 4 bases, and 11 bases lay between the germline ends. The CDR3 DNA reads TGTGCCAGCAGTTTAAAGGGAGGGGGCACTGAAGCTTTCTTT. Protein product: CASSLKGGGTEAFF.

This clonotype was picked up many times. The rearrangement uses TRBV7-2 and TRBJ2-5; D is undetermined. CDR1 SGHTA and CDR2 FQGNSA come from the germline V gene. The ends were cut back, 4 bases at V and 0 bases at J, with 6 bases in the middle. The CDR3 length is 13 residues. CDR3: CASSSHDQETQYF. Here the CDR3 DNA reads TGTGCCAGCAGCTCCCACGACCAAGAGACCCAGTACTTC. The variable domain in full, completed from reference TRBV7-2 and TRBJ2-5, reads GAGVSQSPSNKVTEKGKDVELRCDPISGHTALYWYRQSLGQGLEFLIYFQGNSAPDKSGLPSDRFSAERTGGSVSTLTIQRTQQEDSAVYLCASSSHDQETQYFGPGTRLLVL.

In this sample, this clonotype turned up a few times. This chain links TRBV24-1 with TRBJ2-1; D is unresolved. CDR1 and CDR2 from the germline V gene are KGHDR and SFDVKD. The CDR3 consists of 13 residues. Trimming cost V 2 bases and J 5 bases, with 6 bases left between them. The CDR3: CATSDSINNEQFF. The CDR3 DNA sequence: TGTGCCACCAGTGATTCCATTAACAATGAGCAGTTCTTC.